A selection of T cell receptor beta chains follows, all from one sample in a study of beta chain features in type 1 diabetes. Measured with immunoSEQ multiplex PCR; TCRdb has only the in-frame clones, and not every one. Of hundreds of thousands of clones in the sample, 9.5% to 12% were seen once. The sequenced sample consisted of naive CD4+ T cells from blood. These receptor sequences come from a woman aged 30 to 39 in good health. CDR3s include the opening cysteine and the closing phenylalanine or tryptophan. D genes are given only for firm matches. Clone sizes are given selectively: once, few, many, or a class where the clone is expanded.

>TRBJ1-1|TRBV11-1|.|.
CASSSVFGTEAFF
TGTGCCAGCAGCTCCGTGTTCGGCACTGAAGCTTTCTTT
>TRBJ2-7|TRBV5-1|.|TRBD1
CASSSDREVDEQYF
TGCGCCAGCAGTTCCGACAGGGAAGTGGACGAGCAGTACTTC
>TRBJ1-5|TRBV28|.|.
CASSIPPRGQPQHF
TGTGCCAGCAGTATACCACCTCGGGGTCAGCCCCAGCATTTT
>TRBJ2-3|TRBV15|.|.
CATSRAGFADTQYF
TGTGCCACCAGCAGAGCAGGGTTCGCAGATACGCAGTATTTT
>TRBJ2-1|TRBV7-9|.|.
CASSLGLGSYNEQFF
TGTGCCAGCAGCTTAGGACTAGGGTCCTACAATGAGCAGTTCTTC
>TRBJ2-5|TRBV5-4|.|TRBD2
CASSRGLAGQETQYF
TGTGCCAGCAGCCGTGGACTAGCGGGGCAAGAGACCCAGTACTTC
>TRBJ2-7|TRBV5-6|few|TRBD2
CASSLGLAGTYEQYF
TGTGCCAGCAGCTTGGGGCTAGCGGGAACCTACGAGCAGTACTTC
>TRBJ2-7|TRBV18|.|.
CASSLLGGSYEQYF
TGTGCCAGCTCACTCCTAGGGGGCTCCTACGAGCAGTACTTC
>TRBJ2-3|TRBV7-2|few|TRBD2
CASIRTSGSVTDTQYF
TGTGCCAGCATCCGGACTAGCGGGAGTGTTACAGATACGCAGTATTTT
>TRBJ2-1|TRBV6-1|few|.
CASIGRVYNNEQFF
TGTGCCAGCATCGGGAGAGTATATAACAATGAGCAGTTCTTC
>TRBJ2-5|TRBV6-6|.|.
CASSIRVQETQYF
TGTGCCAGCAGTATCAGGGTCCAAGAGACCCAGTACTTC
>TRBJ2-2|TRBV5-1|few|TRBD2
CASSFSGSNTGELFF
TGCGCCAGCAGTTTCAGCGGGAGTAACACCGGGGAGCTGTTTTTT
>TRBJ2-2|TRBV2|few|.
CASRAQGTVTGELFF
TGTGCCAGCAGGGCCCAGGGGACGGTTACCGGGGAGCTGTTTTTT
>TRBJ2-5|TRBV29-1|.|.
CSVLDSGLFEQYF
TGCAGCGTTCTGGACAGCGGCCTTTTTGAGCAGTACTTC
>TRBJ2-7|TRBV7-2|.|.
CASSLARGYEQYF
TGTGCCAGCAGCTTAGCGCGGGGCTACGAGCAGTACTTC
>TRBJ2-5|TRBV6-5|.|TRBD2
CATKRDPGETQYF
TGTGCCACTAAGCGGGACCCCGGGGAGACCCAGTACTTC
>TRBJ2-7|TRBV4-3|.|TRBD1
CASSQVDRGARYEQYF
TGCGCCAGCAGCCAAGTCGACAGGGGCGCTCGCTACGAGCAGTACTTC
>TRBJ2-1|TRBV11-3|few|TRBD2
CASSPGTSDYNEQFF
TGTGCCAGCAGCCCCGGGACTAGCGACTACAATGAGCAGTTCTTC
>TRBJ2-3|TRBV9|.|TRBD2
CASSVGQRDTDTQYF
TGTGCCAGCAGCGTAGGACAGCGGGACACAGATACGCAGTATTTT
>TRBJ2-2|TRBV27|.|.
CASSLLASRDTGELFF
TGTGCCAGCAGTTTATTAGCAAGCCGGGACACCGGGGAGCTGTTTTTT
>TRBJ1-5|TRBV6-5|.|TRBD1
CATGQVYSNQPQHF
TGTGCCACTGGACAGGTGTATAGCAATCAGCCCCAGCATTTT
>TRBJ1-4|TRBV4-3|few|.
CASSQLAGGNEKLFF
TGCGCCAGCAGCCAACTAGCGGGGGGGAATGAAAAACTGTTTTTT
>TRBJ2-2|TRBV28|few|.
CASSLTGRYTGELFF
TGTGCCAGCAGCTTAACAGGGCGGTACACCGGGGAGCTGTTTTTT
>TRBJ2-1|TRBV27|few|.
CASSRDFPHEQFF
TGTGCCAGCAGCCGGGACTTCCCCCATGAGCAGTTCTTC
>TRBJ2-3|TRBV25-1|few|TRBD2
CASSPPAAGGSDTQYF
TGTGCCAGCAGCCCCCCAGCAGCGGGAGGATCAGATACGCAGTATTTT
>TRBJ1-1|TRBV18|.|.
CASSLNREVNTEAFF
TGTGCCAGCTCACTCAACAGGGAAGTGAACACTGAAGCTTTCTTT
>TRBJ2-7|TRBV19|few|TRBD1
CASSDRGLEQYF
TGTGCCAGTTCGGACAGGGGACTTGAGCAGTACTTC
>TRBJ1-2|TRBV25-1|few|TRBD1
CASSDGQGAYGYTF
TGTGCCAGCAGTGATGGACAGGGAGCCTATGGCTACACCTTC
>TRBJ2-5|TRBV10-3|few|TRBD2
CAIRSGTSGSETQYF
TGTGCCATCAGATCCGGGACTAGCGGGAGTGAGACCCAGTACTTC
>TRBJ2-1|TRBV4-2|.|.
CATSSEADNEQFF
TGTGCCACCTCGTCGGAGGCCGACAATGAGCAGTTCTTC
>TRBJ2-7|TRBV4-2|few|.
CASSQDFTGSYEQYF
TGTGCCAGCAGCCAAGACTTCACAGGTAGCTACGAGCAGTACTTC
>TRBJ1-4|TRBV7-2|.|TRBD1
CASSFLGGNEKLFF
TGTGCCAGCAGCTTTCTAGGGGGCAATGAAAAACTGTTTTTT
>TRBJ2-5|TRBV29-1|.|TRBD2
CSVETSGSTYF
TGCAGCGTTGAGACTAGCGGGAGCACGTACTTC
>TRBJ2-2|TRBV7-2|.|.
CASSYPEGNTGELFF
TGTGCCAGCAGCTACCCAGAGGGGAACACCGGGGAGCTGTTTTTT
>TRBJ2-1|TRBV28|few|TRBD2
CASSFPIAGGFASYNEQFF
TGTGCCAGCAGTTTCCCAATAGCGGGAGGCTTCGCATCCTACAATGAGCAGTTCTTC
>TRBJ2-3|TRBV5-1|.|.
CASSLGGQITDTQYF
TGCGCCAGCAGCTTGGGGGGACAAATCACAGATACGCAGTATTTT
>TRBJ2-1|TRBV9|few|TRBD2
CASSVVSGGNYNEQFF
TGTGCCAGCAGCGTAGTTAGCGGGGGGAACTACAATGAGCAGTTCTTC
>TRBJ2-3|TRBV10-3|few|.
CAISEEATSTDTQYF
TGTGCCATCAGTGAAGAGGCCACTAGCACAGATACGCAGTATTTT
>TRBJ1-1|TRBV4-2|.|.
CASSQGGLNTEAFF
TGTGCCAGCAGCCAAGGGGGGCTGAACACTGAAGCTTTCTTT
>TRBJ2-3|TRBV7-3|.|TRBD2
CASSPRLASDTQYF
TGTGCCAGCAGCCCCCGACTAGCATCTGATACGCAGTATTTT
>TRBJ2-7|TRBV6-1|once|TRBD1
CASSNRQGSYEQYF
TGTGCCAGCAGTAACCGACAGGGAAGCTACGAGCAGTACTTC
>TRBJ2-2|TRBV7-3|few|.
CASSGSGVVGGELFF
TGTGCCAGCAGCGGTTCGGGGGTTGTAGGCGGGGAGCTGTTTTTT
>TRBJ2-2|TRBV29-1|few|.
CSVDRRATGELFF
TGCAGCGTTGATAGGAGAGCTACCGGGGAGCTGTTTTTT
>TRBJ1-2|TRBV28|few|.
CASSINYGYTF
TGTGCCAGCAGCATTAACTATGGCTACACCTTC
>TRBJ2-1|TRBV28|.|TRBD1
CASSSPGQAYNEQFF
TGTGCCAGCAGTTCCCCGGGACAGGCGTACAATGAGCAGTTCTTC
>TRBJ2-1|TRBV18|.|.
CASSRGSGDYNEQFF
TGTGCCAGCTCACGAGGGTCAGGTGACTACAATGAGCAGTTCTTC
>TRBJ2-1|TRBV4-2|.|TRBD1
CASSQVLQGSNEQFF
TGTGCCAGCAGCCAAGTCCTACAGGGGAGTAATGAGCAGTTCTTC
>TRBJ2-2|TRBV5-1|.|.
CASSLSAELYSTGELFF
TGCGCCAGCAGCTTGTCCGCGGAGCTGTATAGCACCGGGGAGCTGTTTTTT
>TRBJ2-5|TRBV7-3|few|TRBD1
CASSSTGEETQYF
TGTGCCAGCAGCTCCACAGGGGAAGAGACCCAGTACTTC
>TRBJ2-1|TRBV6-5|.|TRBD2
CASRQAGGVYNEQFF
TGTGCCAGCAGGCAAGCGGGAGGGGTCTACAATGAGCAGTTCTTC
>TRBJ2-3|TRBV27|.|TRBD2
CASSLGLAGGTGDTQYF
TGTGCCAGCAGTCTGGGACTAGCGGGGGGTACGGGAGATACGCAGTATTTT
>TRBJ2-7|TRBV5-4|few|TRBD1
CASSLEGQGYYEQYF
TGTGCCAGCAGCTTGGAGGGACAGGGGTACTACGAGCAGTACTTC
>TRBJ1-1|TRBV9|.|TRBD1
CASSVGSTTGSNTEAFF
TGTGCCAGCAGCGTAGGATCCACGACAGGGTCGAACACTGAAGCTTTCTTT
>TRBJ2-7|TRBV28|.|.
CASSLSRYEQYF
TGTGCCAGCAGTTTATCTAGGTACGAGCAGTACTTC
>TRBJ1-5|TRBV18|.|.
CASSPLPTGQPQHF
TGTGCCAGCTCACCACTCCCGACGGGTCAGCCCCAGCATTTT
>TRBJ2-7|TRBV27|few|TRBD2
CASSFTSDAYEQYF
TGTGCCAGCAGTTTTACTAGCGACGCCTACGAGCAGTACTTC
>TRBJ1-2|TRBV5-6|.|.
CASRRAQGSNYGYTF
TGTGCCAGCAGGCGGGCCCAGGGGTCGAACTATGGCTACACCTTC
>TRBJ1-5|TRBV28|.|TRBD1
CATVDRAYNQPQHF
TGTGCCACCGTGGACAGGGCGTACAATCAGCCCCAGCATTTT
>TRBJ2-3|TRBV5-1|few|.
CASSMDTRTDTQYF
TGCGCCAGCAGCATGGACACCCGCACAGATACGCAGTATTTT